The rows below give T cell receptor beta chains drawn from one sample of a study of blood T cell repertoires in COVID-19. Profiled with immunoSEQ multiplex PCR; TCRdb holds only in-frame clones, not every one. The table shows roughly 280,000 clones, with nearly 90% occurring only once. What was sequenced was PBMCs or T cells enriched from blood (not recorded which). All receptors derive from a woman aged 55-70 years who had recovered from COVID-19. Both conserved end residues are part of each CDR3. Each record gives: V gene, J gene, D gene, clone size, CDR3 protein, CDR3 DNA. D genes are given only for firm matches. Rows may omit the clone size; those that give it use once, few, many or a size class.

v_call: TRBV30
j_call: TRBJ1-2
d_call: TRBD1
clone_size: .
cdr3_aa: CAWSSRQGAPHGYTF
cdr3_nt: TGTGCCTGGAGTTCCCGACAGGGGGCGCCCCATGGCTACACCTTC

v_call: TRBV12-3/TRBV12-4
j_call: TRBJ1-2
d_call: .
clone_size: .
cdr3_aa: CASFAGEGYTF
cdr3_nt: TGTGCCAGCTTTGCAGGGGAAGGCTACACCTTC

v_call: TRBV3-1/TRBV3-2
j_call: TRBJ2-1
d_call: .
clone_size: .
cdr3_aa: CASSQGGLFGEQFF
cdr3_nt: TGTGCCAGCAGCCAAGGGGGGCTCTTTGGAGAGCAGTTCTTC

v_call: TRBV30
j_call: TRBJ2-3
d_call: TRBD1
clone_size: .
cdr3_aa: CAWSVDRGSDTQYF
cdr3_nt: TGTGCCTGGAGTGTGGACAGGGGATCAGATACGCAGTATTTT

v_call: TRBV11-2
j_call: TRBJ1-1
d_call: .
clone_size: .
cdr3_aa: CASSLTGNTEAFF
cdr3_nt: TGTGCCAGCAGCTTAACGGGGAACACTGAAGCTTTCTTT

v_call: TRBV19
j_call: TRBJ1-1
d_call: TRBD1
clone_size: .
cdr3_aa: CASSRSGDRHDEAFF
cdr3_nt: TGTGCCAGTAGCAGAAGTGGGGACAGGCACGATGAGGCTTTCTTT

v_call: TRBV6-4
j_call: TRBJ1-2
d_call: .
clone_size: once
cdr3_aa: CASSPGVYGGYTF
cdr3_nt: TGTGCCAGCTCCCCGGGAGTTTATGGCGGCTACACCTTC

v_call: TRBV6-5
j_call: TRBJ2-3
d_call: TRBD1
clone_size: once
cdr3_aa: CASSYGTGADTQYF
cdr3_nt: TGTGCCAGCAGTTACGGGACAGGGGCAGATACGCAGTATTTT

v_call: TRBV7-6
j_call: TRBJ1-3
d_call: .
clone_size: .
cdr3_aa: CASSPPRDFSGNTIYF
cdr3_nt: TGTGCCAGCAGCCCCCCCCGGGACTTCTCTGGAAACACCATATATTTT

v_call: TRBV7-7
j_call: TRBJ2-5
d_call: TRBD2
clone_size: .
cdr3_aa: CASSLSLAGAQETQYF
cdr3_nt: TGTGCTAGCAGCTTAAGCCTAGCGGGGGCTCAAGAGACCCAGTACTTC

v_call: TRBV3-1/TRBV3-2
j_call: TRBJ1-1
d_call: .
clone_size: .
cdr3_aa: CASSQDPGVGEAFF
cdr3_nt: TGTGCCAGCAGCCAAGATCCCGGGGTAGGTGAAGCTTTCTTT

v_call: TRBV10-3
j_call: TRBJ2-7
d_call: TRBD1
clone_size: .
cdr3_aa: CAIRGQGDEQYF
cdr3_nt: TGTGCCATCAGGGGACAGGGCGACGAGCAGTACTTC

v_call: TRBV15
j_call: TRBJ2-2
d_call: TRBD1
clone_size: .
cdr3_aa: CATSRGQGGAGELFF
cdr3_nt: TGTGCCACCAGCAGAGGACAGGGGGGGGCCGGGGAGCTGTTTTTT

v_call: TRBV9
j_call: TRBJ2-5
d_call: TRBD2
clone_size: few
cdr3_aa: CASSVGGGPQGNQYF
cdr3_nt: TGTGCCAGCAGCGTCGGCGGGGGGCCCCAGGGGAACCAGTACTTC

v_call: TRBV28
j_call: TRBJ2-6
d_call: .
clone_size: .
cdr3_aa: CASSPFGANVLTF
cdr3_nt: TGTGCCAGCAGCCCCTTCGGGGCCAACGTCCTGACTTTC

v_call: TRBV15
j_call: TRBJ1-1
d_call: TRBD1
clone_size: .
cdr3_aa: CATSREKEQGATEAFF
cdr3_nt: TGTGCCACCAGCAGAGAGAAAGAGCAGGGGGCCACTGAAGCTTTCTTT

v_call: TRBV4-1
j_call: TRBJ1-4
d_call: .
clone_size: .
cdr3_aa: CASSQGPGGYEKLFF
cdr3_nt: TGCGCCAGCAGCCAGGGTCCAGGAGGATATGAAAAACTGTTTTTT

v_call: TRBV27
j_call: TRBJ1-3
d_call: TRBD1
clone_size: .
cdr3_aa: CASSFPALGTGMGNTIYF
cdr3_nt: TGTGCCAGCAGTTTCCCAGCTCTCGGGACAGGGATGGGAAACACCATATATTTT

v_call: TRBV6-4
j_call: TRBJ1-2
d_call: TRBD1
clone_size: .
cdr3_aa: CAGEDRTFPGYTF
cdr3_nt: TGTGCCGGTGAGGACAGGACCTTCCCTGGCTACACCTTC

v_call: TRBV25-1
j_call: TRBJ2-1
d_call: .
clone_size: .
cdr3_aa: CASSENTASYNEQFF
cdr3_nt: TGTGCCAGCAGTGAGAATACAGCTTCCTACAATGAGCAGTTCTTC

v_call: TRBV9
j_call: TRBJ1-3
d_call: .
clone_size: .
cdr3_aa: CASSSSGSGNTIYF
cdr3_nt: TGTGCCAGCAGCTCATCAGGCTCTGGAAACACCATATATTTT

v_call: TRBV27
j_call: TRBJ1-5
d_call: .
clone_size: .
cdr3_aa: CASSFDRGGSQPQHF
cdr3_nt: TGTGCCAGCAGTTTCGATAGGGGGGGCAGTCAGCCCCAGCATTTT

v_call: TRBV18
j_call: TRBJ2-2
d_call: .
clone_size: .
cdr3_aa: CASSPTTEGELFF
cdr3_nt: TGTGCCAGCTCCCCTACCACAGAGGGGGAGCTGTTTTTT

v_call: TRBV29-1
j_call: TRBJ2-7
d_call: .
clone_size: once
cdr3_aa: CSVEEGSYEQYF
cdr3_nt: TGCAGCGTTGAGGAGGGATCCTACGAGCAGTACTTC

v_call: TRBV5-4
j_call: TRBJ2-2
d_call: TRBD2
clone_size: .
cdr3_aa: CASSFGTSTGELFF
cdr3_nt: TGTGCCAGCAGCTTCGGGACTAGCACCGGGGAGCTGTTTTTT

v_call: TRBV9
j_call: TRBJ2-5
d_call: TRBD2
clone_size: .
cdr3_aa: CASSVGGGLLGETQYF
cdr3_nt: TGTGCCAGCAGCGTAGGCGGGGGGCTCCTCGGGGAGACCCAGTACTTC

v_call: TRBV7-3
j_call: TRBJ2-5
d_call: .
clone_size: once
cdr3_aa: CASSFYREETQYF
cdr3_nt: TGTGCCAGCAGCTTCTACAGGGAAGAGACCCAGTACTTC

v_call: TRBV2
j_call: TRBJ2-7
d_call: .
clone_size: once
cdr3_aa: CASSEALEWYEQYF
cdr3_nt: TGTGCCAGCAGTGAAGCGCTTGAGTGGTACGAGCAGTACTTC

v_call: TRBV9
j_call: TRBJ2-5
d_call: TRBD2
clone_size: .
cdr3_aa: CASSVSGTLQETQYF
cdr3_nt: TGTGCCAGCAGCGTAAGCGGGACGTTACAAGAGACCCAGTACTTC

v_call: TRBV5-1
j_call: TRBJ2-3
d_call: TRBD2
clone_size: few
cdr3_aa: CASSLTAGTDTQYF
cdr3_nt: TGCGCCAGCAGCTTAACAGCGGGGACAGATACGCAGTATTTT

v_call: TRBV29-1
j_call: TRBJ2-7
d_call: TRBD2
clone_size: .
cdr3_aa: CSVEVLLAGAYEQYF
cdr3_nt: TGCAGCGTTGAAGTGTTACTAGCGGGGGCCTACGAGCAGTACTTC